The 14 T cell receptor beta chains below come from one sample, sequenced in a study of shared clonotypes between healthy human individuals. Libraries were prepared by immunoSEQ multiplex PCR; TCRdb keeps only in-frame clonotypes and omits some of them. In the table there are 900,000 to 1,200,000 clones, 75% to 85% of which are singletons. Material: memory CD4+ T cells from PBMCs. Subset in this sample: CD45RA-negative fraction. These receptors originate from a man between 18 and 35 years old in good health. Some clones in this sample may be carry-over from other donors' samples.

V gene TRBV27 combines with J gene TRBJ1-5; possibly TRBD1 for D (6 bases). This CDR3 spans 15 amino acids. Germline loops: CDR1 MNHEY, CDR2 SMNVEV (reference sequence). V was shortened by 5 bases and J by 2 bases, with 13 bases between the two germline ends. The CDR3 loop reads CASSTSRQGNQPQHF. Written as DNA, the CDR3 is TGTGCCAGCAGTACCTCTCGACAGGGCAATCAGCCCCAGCATTTT.

V gene TRBV29-1 combines with J gene TRBJ2-3; D remains ambiguous. In germline, CDR1 is SQVTM, CDR2 ANQGSEA. Trimming pared 4 bases from V and 2 bases from J, leaving 7 bases between. CDR3 size: 12 residues. CDR3 amino acids: CSVAGFTDTQYF. CDR3 nucleotide sequence: TGCAGCGTTGCGGGTTTCACAGATACGCAGTATTTT.

This chain links TRBV30 with TRBJ2-1; D is uncertain. CDR1 and CDR2 (germline): GTSNPN, SVGIG (reference sequence). V was cut by 0 bases and J by 4 bases, with 7 bases left in between. The CDR3 length is 13 residues. CDR3 sequence reads: CAWSVHSYNEQFF. The CDR3 region has the DNA TGTGCCTGGAGTGTACACTCTTACAATGAGCAGTTCTTC.

The V and J genes are TRBV18 and TRBJ1-2, with D maybe TRBD1 (5 bases). Trimming left V 2 bases short and J 4 bases short, with 14 bases between. The CDR3 has 15 residues. CDR1 and CDR2 from the germline V gene are KGHSH and LQKENI. The CDR3 bases are TGTGCCAGCTCACCAGATGGTGTAGGGACCTATGGCTACACCTTC. Amino acid sequence: CASSPDGVGTYGYTF.

This clone was recorded a few times. The chain links TRBV19 to TRBJ1-1; possibly TRBD1 for D (6 bases). V was pared by 6 bases and J by 0 bases, with 17 bases between. This CDR3 has 16 amino acids. The germline V gene encodes CDR1 LNHDA and CDR2 SQIVND (reference sequence). This CDR3 reads CASRRSGTRLNTEAFF. CDR3 in DNA: TGTGCCAGTAGGAGGTCCGGGACACGCCTGAACACTGAAGCTTTCTTT.

CDR3 residues: CASSPLKGVGNTEAFF. CDR3 bases: TGTGCCAGCAGCCCACTCAAGGGGGTGGGGAACACTGAAGCTTTCTTT. The J gene is TRBJ1-1, the V gene TRBV4-2, with a tentative D call TRBD1 (6 bases). The V end was cut by 4 bases, the J end by 1 base, with 16 bases between. Germline loops: CDR1 LGHNA, CDR2 YNFKEQ. CDR3 length equals 16 residues.

The chain carries TRBV28 and TRBJ1-3; D might be TRBD1 (5 bases). The V end lost 9 bases, the J end lost 6 bases, and 9 bases lay between the germline ends. Germline lookup yields CDR1 MDHEN and CDR2 SYDVKM. This CDR3 has 11 residues. The CDR3 sequence: CASQGLNTIYF. The CDR3 bases are TGTGCCAGTCAGGGTTTAAACACCATATATTTT.

With respect to this clone: Other DNA sequences from this sample encode an identical CDR3 as well. The V and J genes are TRBV6-5 and TRBJ1-1; 7 positions match TRBD1. J gave up 8 bases and V 6 bases, and 6 bases lay outside the gene matches. Germline lookup yields CDR1 MNHEY and CDR2 SVGAGI. The CDR3 loop spans 12 amino acids. CDR3 amino acids: CASRAGGLEAFF. CDR3 in DNA: TGTGCCAGCAGAGCAGGGGGGTTAGAAGCTTTCTTT.

The V gene is TRBV30, the J gene TRBJ2-1; D could derive from TRBD1 or TRBD2 (6 bases each). Germline CDR1 is GTSNPN and CDR2 is SVGIG (reference sequence). The CDR3 sequence is 16 residues long. The germline V and J ends were trimmed by 0 bases and 3 bases, with 15 bases remaining between them. The CDR3 DNA reads as TGTGCCTGGAGTGTAGGGGGGTACATTGGCTACAATGAGCAGTTCTTC. This encodes CAWSVGGYIGYNEQFF.

In its sample, this clone was seen once. This chain joins TRBV9 and TRBJ1-3; D unclear. The CDR3 covers 17 residues. Trimming cost V 0 bases and J 0 bases, with 13 bases left between them. Per the germline V gene, CDR1 is SGDLS and CDR2 is YYNGEE. CDR3 residues: CASSVDANPSSGNTIYF. DNA of the CDR3: TGTGCCAGCAGCGTAGATGCCAACCCCAGCTCTGGAAACACCATATATTTT.

As concerns this clone: Other DNA sequences in the sample encode the same CDR3. The J gene is TRBJ1-1, the V gene TRBV5-1, with D perhaps TRBD1 (5 bases). The V end was cut by 2 bases, the J end by 5 bases, with 13 bases between. This CDR3 spans 14 amino acids. Germline CDR1 and CDR2: SGHRS and YFSETQ. The chain's CDR3 is CASSFQGGRTEAFF. For the CDR3, the DNA is TGCGCCAGCAGCTTTCAGGGCGGACGGACTGAAGCTTTCTTT. The full variable domain, rest sourced from reference TRBV5-1 and TRBJ1-1, is KAGVTQTPRYLIKTRGQQVTLSCSPISGHRSVSWYQQTPGQGLQFLFEYFSETQRNKGNFPGRFSGRQFSNSRSEMNVSTLELGDSALYLCASSFQGGRTEAFFGQGTRLTVV.

The chain joins TRBV30 to TRBJ2-7; D is unclear. The CDR3 is 13 residues long. The germline V and J ends were trimmed by 2 bases and 2 bases, with 10 bases remaining between them. Looked up from germline, CDR1 is GTSNPN and CDR2 is SVGIG (reference sequence). The CDR3 loop is CAWSPGPTYEQYF. As DNA, the CDR3 is TGTGCCTGGAGTCCCGGGCCCACCTACGAGCAGTACTTC.

The rearrangement joins TRBV28 to TRBJ2-3; D remains ambiguous. CDR3 length equals 14 residues. V was cut by 10 bases and J by 10 bases, with 24 bases left in between. Germline V CDR1 and CDR2: MDHEN, SYDVKM. The CDR3 sequence is CATSRSRTDGAQYF. The CDR3 nucleotides read TGTGCCACCTCACGCTCGAGAACTGACGGAGCGCAGTATTTT. The full variable domain, its missing parts supplied by reference TRBV28 and TRBJ2-3, is DVKVTQSSRYLVKRTGEKVFLECVQDMDHENMFWYRQDPGLGLRLIYFSYDVKMKEKGDIPEGYSVSREKKERFSLILESASTNQTSMYLCATSRSRTDGAQYFGPGTRLTVL.

The V and J genes are TRBV19 and TRBJ2-3; D gene uncertain. Germline V gives CDR1 LNHDA, CDR2 SQIVND (reference sequence). This CDR3 spans 15 amino acids. V was cut by 3 bases and J by 2 bases, with 12 bases left in between. This chain's CDR3 is CASSMSRDSTDTQYF. DNA of the CDR3: TGTGCCAGTAGTATGAGTAGGGATTCCACAGATACGCAGTATTTT.